This entry is about one T cell receptor (beta chain). Antigen specificity is unknown. This sample was taken from a study of cytomegalovirus exposure and HLA in healthy donors. Study results and limitations: Most TCR sequences were rare, but some public TCRs occurred in many donors.

Measured with immunoSEQ multiplex PCR; TCRdb has only the in-frame clones, and not every one. The data contain around 60,000 clones, 92% of them seen just once; the ten biggest clones take up 1% to 1.5%. The germline V gene encodes CDR1 SGHTA and CDR2 FQGTGA. This CDR3 has 14 residues. Losses at the gene ends were 5 bases for V and 4 bases for J; bases not matched to a gene: 5. The material sequenced was PBMCs. The sequence came from a young woman in good health and CMV-seronegative. The chain recombines TRBV7-3 with TRBJ2-1, with 7 bases matching TRBD2. The chain's CDR3 is CASSLSGRYNEQFF. The CDR3 bases are TGTGCCAGCAGCCTTAGCGGGCGATACAATGAGCAGTTCTTC.